The rows below give T cell receptor beta chains drawn from one sample of a study of post-analysis software for immune sequencing data. TCRdb re-analysed the PCR reads in MiXCR, keeping a single row per CDR3 protein. Counted here are some 690,000 distinct CDR3 sequences, 55% to 60% occurring once; the ten biggest clones make up over 9%. The sequencing sample was made of blood. These receptors all stem from a girl aged 2-10 years with multiple sclerosis. The CDR3 runs from the conserved cysteine through the conserved F or W. A D gene is named only where the DNA matches it firmly. Some rows have no size entry. The others give once, few or many, or a class for an expanded clone.

cdr3_length j_call d_call v_call clone_size cdr3_aa cdr3_nt
13 TRBJ2-7 . TRBV7-2 few CASSREGGREQYF TGTGCCAGCAGCCGCGAAGGCGGGCGAGAGCAGTACTTC
15 TRBJ2-1 TRBD2 TRBV5-1 . CASSLVASGDNEQFF TGCGCCAGCAGCTTGGTGGCTAGCGGGGACAATGAGCAGTTCTTC
13 TRBJ2-3 . TRBV5-1 . CASGLDGTDTQYF TGCGCCAGCGGCTTGGACGGGACGGATACGCAGTATTTT
16 TRBJ2-1 TRBD2 TRBV10-3 . CAISELTSGSYNEQFF TGTGCCATCAGTGAGTTGACTAGCGGGAGCTACAATGAGCAGTTCTTC
13 TRBJ1-2 . TRBV6-4 . CASSDSGGFGYTF TGTGCCAGCAGTGACTCTGGGGGTTTTGGCTACACCTTC
16 TRBJ2-1 TRBD2 TRBV3-1 . CASSQVGLAGSNEQFF TGTGCCAGCAGCCAAGTCGGACTAGCGGGGAGCAATGAGCAGTTCTTC
14 TRBJ2-5 . TRBV7-9 . CASSLSSLVGEQYF TGTGCCAGCAGCTTAAGTAGCCTAGTCGGGGAGCAGTACTTC
13 TRBJ2-7 TRBD2 TRBV10-3 few CAIRLAGGHEQYF TGTGCCATCAGGTTAGCGGGAGGCCACGAGCAGTACTTC
17 TRBJ2-1 . TRBV6-1 . CASSHDSGGGSYNEQFF TGTGCCAGCAGCCATGACTCCGGGGGCGGCTCCTACAATGAGCAGTTCTTC
20 TRBJ2-1 TRBD1 TRBV28 . CASSLFPGGEKLSSYNEQFF TGTGCCAGCAGTTTATTTCCAGGGGGCGAGAAGTTGAGTTCCTACAATGAGCAGTTCTTC
14 TRBJ2-5 . TRBV6-6 . CASTRDRNQETQYF TGTGCCAGCACCAGAGACAGGAACCAAGAGACCCAGTACTTC
13 TRBJ2-3 . TRBV6-5 . CASRPGAGDAQYF TGTGCCAGCAGACCCGGTGCGGGCGATGCGCAGTATTTT
14 TRBJ2-7 . TRBV13 . CASSGPTGSYEQYF TGTGCCAGCAGCGGGCCGACGGGAAGCTACGAGCAGTACTTC
15 TRBJ2-1 . TRBV7-8 . CASSLRGPPYNEQFF TGTGCCAGCAGCTTACGAGGTCCCCCCTACAATGAGCAGTTCTTC
13 TRBJ2-4 . TRBV29-1 . CSVGTEGQNIQYF TGCAGCGTTGGAACAGAGGGACAAAACATTCAGTACTTC
17 TRBJ2-1 TRBD2 TRBV2 . CASKWASGGNSYNEQFF TGTGCCAGCAAGTGGGCTAGCGGGGGGAACTCCTACAATGAGCAGTTCTTC
17 TRBJ1-1 TRBD1 TRBV5-1 . CASSFVTGTGKDTEAFF TGCGCCAGCAGCTTTGTCACCGGGACAGGGAAGGACACTGAAGCTTTCTTT
11 TRBJ2-7 . TRBV20-1 . CSARLGAEQYF TGCAGTGCTAGACTTGGGGCCGAGCAGTACTTC
17 TRBJ2-5 . TRBV21-1 few CASSLHGPGQGQETQYF TGTGCCAGCAGCCTACACGGCCCGGGACAGGGTCAAGAGACCCAGTACTTC
15 TRBJ2-5 TRBD2 TRBV7-2 few CASSSTAGGRETQYF TGTGCCAGCAGCTCCACAGCGGGGGGGCGTGAGACCCAGTACTTC
16 TRBJ2-1 TRBD2 TRBV29-1 few CSVVPSGSNRRNEQFF TGCAGCGTTGTCCCTAGCGGGAGTAATCGTAGGAATGAGCAGTTCTTC
13 TRBJ2-1 . TRBV29-1 once CGVEYGGLDEQFF TGCGGCGTTGAATATGGGGGGCTCGATGAGCAGTTCTTC
14 TRBJ2-1 . TRBV6-1 . CASSEAGRSGEQFF TGTGCCAGCAGTGAAGCGGGGAGGAGCGGGGAGCAGTTCTTC
12 TRBJ2-7 . TRBV12-3/TRBV12-4 . CASRPGSYEQYF TGTGCCAGCAGACCTGGGTCCTACGAGCAGTACTTC
14 TRBJ2-3 . TRBV29-1 few CSAGTGSLLDTQYF TGCAGCGCTGGGACTGGCTCGCTCTTAGATACGCAGTATTTT
13 TRBJ1-2 . TRBV5-1 few CASSLAGRSGYTF TGCGCCAGCAGCTTGGCAGGGAGGTCTGGCTACACCTTC
15 TRBJ2-1 . TRBV18 . CASSPIGDPYNEQFF TGTGCCAGCTCACCAATCGGGGACCCCTACAATGAGCAGTTCTTC
15 TRBJ1-2 . TRBV7-2 . CASSSGGGGGHGYTF TGTGCCAGCAGCTCTGGCGGGGGCGGTGGTCATGGCTACACCTTC
13 TRBJ2-7 . TRBV14 . CASSSRPFYEQYF TGTGCCAGCAGCTCGCGGCCCTTCTACGAGCAGTACTTC